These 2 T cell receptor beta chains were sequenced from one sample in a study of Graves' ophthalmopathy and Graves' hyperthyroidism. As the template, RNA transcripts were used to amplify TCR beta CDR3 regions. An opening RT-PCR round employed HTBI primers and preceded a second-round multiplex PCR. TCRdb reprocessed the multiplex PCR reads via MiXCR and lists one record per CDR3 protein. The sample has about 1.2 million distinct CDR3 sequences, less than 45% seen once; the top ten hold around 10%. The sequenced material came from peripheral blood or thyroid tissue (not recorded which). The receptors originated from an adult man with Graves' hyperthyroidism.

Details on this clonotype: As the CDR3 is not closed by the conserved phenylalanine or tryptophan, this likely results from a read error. The CDR3 spells CASSDRENYGYTL. The DNA for the CDR3 is TGTGCCAGCAGTGACAGGGAGAACTATGGCTACACCCTC. The chain joins TRBV10-3 to TRBJ1-2; 7 bases are a match to TRBD1. Germline values: CDR1 ENHRY, CDR2 SYGVKD. The CDR3 runs 13 residues.

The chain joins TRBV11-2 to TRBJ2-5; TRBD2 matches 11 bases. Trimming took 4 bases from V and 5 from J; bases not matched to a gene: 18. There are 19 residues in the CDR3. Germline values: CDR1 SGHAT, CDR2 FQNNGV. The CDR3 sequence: CASSSHAGQGLAVGETQYF. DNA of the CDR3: TGTGCCAGCAGCTCCCACGCAGGACAGGGACTAGCGGTGGGGGAGACCCAGTACTTC.